The entry below describes one T cell receptor (beta chain). Its antigen is as yet unknown. Researchers ran the PCR with 60 Vbeta and 13 Jbeta primers. Here immunoSEQ multiplex PCR was the method, and the copy in TCRdb shows in-frame clones only, minus some. In the table there are 110,000 to 150,000 clones, roughly 70% of which are singletons. This sample is part of a study of cytomegalovirus exposure and HLA in healthy donors. Notes on the study in general: Earlier findings revealed that most TCR beta V segments proved productive either about 87% or about 30% of the time. Rare TCR sequences predominated, though certain public TCRs were found in many donors. As was reported, the HLA-A and HLA-B alleles of most subjects were accurately predicted from TCR beta sequences.

The sequence was obtained from a woman aged 55-75 years in good health and CMV-seropositive. Material for sequencing was PBMCs.

For the CDR3, the DNA is TGCGCCAGCAGCTTGGGGTCCCCCCAGGGAAGCTATGGCTACACCTTC. Residues: CASSLGSPQGSYGYTF. The V call is TRBV5-1, the J call TRBJ1-2; maybe TRBD1 (5 bases). This CDR3 has 16 amino acids. V was clipped by 0 bases and J by 4 bases, with 16 bases between them. Germline V gives CDR1 SGHRS, CDR2 YFSETQ.